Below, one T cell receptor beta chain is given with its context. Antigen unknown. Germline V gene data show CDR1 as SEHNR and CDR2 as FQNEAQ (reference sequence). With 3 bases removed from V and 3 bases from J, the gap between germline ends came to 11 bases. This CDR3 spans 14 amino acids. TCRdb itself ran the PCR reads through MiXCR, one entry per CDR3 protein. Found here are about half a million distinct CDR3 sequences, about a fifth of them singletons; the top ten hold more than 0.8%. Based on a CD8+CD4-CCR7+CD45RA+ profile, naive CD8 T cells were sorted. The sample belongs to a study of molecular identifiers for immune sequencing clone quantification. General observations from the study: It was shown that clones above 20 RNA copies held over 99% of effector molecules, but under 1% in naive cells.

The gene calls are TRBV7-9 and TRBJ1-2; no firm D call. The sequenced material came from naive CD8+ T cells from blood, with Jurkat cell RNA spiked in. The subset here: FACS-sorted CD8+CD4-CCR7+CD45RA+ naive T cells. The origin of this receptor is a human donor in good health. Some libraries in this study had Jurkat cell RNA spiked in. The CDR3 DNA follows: TGTGCCAGCAGCTTTCCCCAAATCGACTATGGCTACACCTTC. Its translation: CASSFPQIDYGYTF.